The clone carrying this TCR beta chain was picked up one time. The data stem from a study of blood T cell repertoires in COVID-19. Overall study: The study drew acute and convalescent COVID-19 samples from the United States, Italy and Spain.

The CDR3 has 12 amino acids. CDR1 and CDR2 (germline): LGHNT, FRNRAP. V lost 4 bases to trimming and J lost 3 bases, with 7 bases between them. The data were produced by immunoSEQ multiplex PCR, yet TCRdb's version contains in-frame clones alone and is incomplete. This table holds over 250,000 clones, around nine tenths found once. This clonotype originated in a middle-aged man who had recovered from COVID-19. The rearrangement links TRBV12-5 to TRBJ2-7; possible D gene TRBD1, 6 bases. Sequenced sample: peripheral blood. The CDR3 bases are TGTGCTAGTGGTTCCAGGGGCTACGAGCAGTACTTC. Translation: CASGSRGYEQYF.